A single sample is the source of the 22 T cell receptor beta chains below, sequenced in a study of T cell responses to AZD1222 COVID-19 vaccine (dated by TCRdb to the early 2020s). Library method: the immunoSEQ multiplex PCR assay. TCRdb holds this immuneACCESS table with in-frame rearrangements only. Some clones are missing; in checked studies, unresolved V genes explain under half, and the rest has no known cause. The sample table holds roughly 150,000 clones, of which approximately 88% were seen once. Of the sample, roughly 2% falls within the top ten clones. This sample's time point label indicates: baseline before first vaccination. Material: peripheral blood, obtained on day 0 of AZD1222 vaccination. The source is an adult in good health.

The gene calls are TRBV19 and TRBJ2-7; weak D call: TRBD1 (7 bases). The length of the CDR3 is 18 residues. CDR1 and CDR2 from the germline V gene are LNHDA and SQIVND (reference sequence). The V gene lost 4 bases and the J gene lost 4 bases, with 26 bases spanning the gap. CDR3 amino acids: CASSTWEDRWHSLYEQYF. Written as DNA, the CDR3 is TGTGCCAGTAGTACCTGGGAGGACAGGTGGCACAGCCTATACGAGCAGTACTTC.

The chain couples TRBV9 to TRBJ2-3; TRBD1 aligns across 8 bases. The V and J ends lost 3 bases and 6 bases, in that order; junction bases with no gene match: 3. This CDR3 is built from 13 residues. Germline loops: CDR1 SGDLS, CDR2 YYNGEE. CDR3 loop: CASSARGPDTQYF. CDR3 nucleotide sequence: TGTGCCAGCAGCGCCAGGGGGCCGGATACGCAGTATTTT.

CDR3 nucleotides: TGTGCCAGTAGTATAGATTATGGGGACTCTTTCCCCACAGATACGCAGTATTTT. Translating it yields CASSIDYGDSFPTDTQYF. The V call is TRBV19, the J call TRBJ2-3, with D possibly TRBD2 on 6 matching bases. The ends were cut back, 0 bases at V and 2 bases at J, with 18 bases in the middle. Germline loops: CDR1 LNHDA, CDR2 SQIVND (reference sequence). The CDR3 has 18 amino acids.

A note on this clone: A read error may be the cause here, since a much bigger clone is one base away. V usage is TRBV6-2 or TRBV6-3 and J usage is TRBJ2-2; D remains unclear. The germline CDR1 and CDR2 sequences are MNHEY and SVGEGT. This CDR3 region has 13 residues. V lost 2 bases, J lost 3 bases, and 4 bases lay in between. This chain's CDR3 is CASSYGDTGELFF. CDR3 nucleotide sequence: TGTGCCAGCAGTTACGGGGACACCGGGGAGCTGTTTTTT.

J is TRBJ1-4 and V is TRBV28, with D uncertain. CDR1 and CDR2 from the germline V gene are MDHEN and SYDVKM. The V end lost 5 bases, the J end lost 5 bases, and 6 bases lay between the germline ends. The CDR3 sequence is 12 residues long. The chain's CDR3 is CASSTVNEKLFF. The CDR3 DNA follows: TGTGCCAGCAGTACAGTGAATGAAAAACTGTTTTTT.

The rearrangement uses TRBV29-1 and TRBJ1-1; 8 positions agree with TRBD1. The V segment lost 6 bases and the J segment 0 bases; nucleotides outside the gene matches: 3. This CDR3 comprises 13 residues. Per the germline V gene, CDR1 is SQVTM and CDR2 is ANQGSEA. The CDR3: CSVGTGMNTEAFF. The CDR3, as DNA: TGCAGCGTGGGGACAGGAATGAACACTGAAGCTTTCTTT.

This chain joins TRBV6-1 and TRBJ2-2; D not certain. The CDR3 is 15 residues long. Trimming pared 0 bases from V and 8 bases from J, leaving 13 bases between. The germline V gene has CDR1 MNHNS and CDR2 SASEGT. Here the CDR3 DNA reads TGTGCCAGCAGTGAAGCCCCGCTTTTTACAGGGGAGCTGTTTTTT. Translating gives CASSEAPLFTGELFF.

V and J are TRBV28 and TRBJ2-7; D is tentatively TRBD1 or TRBD2 (5 bases each). V lost 4 bases and J 1 base, leaving 14 bases between the germline ends. The CDR3 totals 15 residues. The V gene's germline CDR1 is MDHEN and CDR2 SYDVKM. The chain's CDR3 is CASSSVTWGSYEQYF. The CDR3 DNA reads as TGTGCCAGCAGTTCTGTTACATGGGGGTCCTACGAGCAGTACTTC.

The chain is built from TRBV13 and TRBJ1-4; the D is unclear. Trimming cost V 5 bases and J 10 bases, with 11 bases left between them. The germline V gene has CDR1 PRHDT and CDR2 FYEKMQ (reference sequence). The CDR3 totals 12 residues. CDR3 DNA sequence: TGTGCCAGCAGCCGGAGGACTGGAAAACTGTTTTTT. The encoded protein is CASSRRTGKLFF.

V usage is TRBV5-4 and J usage is TRBJ1-2; D remains unclear. The length of the CDR3 is 12 residues. V lost 4 bases and J 5 bases, leaving 9 bases between the germline ends. CDR1 SGHNT and CDR2 YYREEE come from the germline V gene (reference sequence). The CDR3 reads CASSGFGYGYTF. CDR3 in DNA: TGTGCCAGCAGCGGTTTCGGATATGGCTACACCTTC.

The chain joins TRBV29-1 to TRBJ1-1; D not resolved. The CDR3 consists of 15 residues. In germline, CDR1 is SQVTM, CDR2 ANQGSEA. The germline V and J ends were trimmed by 7 bases and 0 bases, with 18 bases remaining between them. The CDR3 nucleotides are TGCAGCGCCCTTGCCAGACTGGAATTGAACACTGAAGCTTTCTTT. Its protein is CSALARLELNTEAFF.

A word on this clone: Its ends do not fully match the called genes, so a read error is possible. The rearrangement links TRBV2 to TRBJ2-1, with 8 bases fitting TRBD2. The length of the CDR3 is 14 residues. Germline V gives CDR1 SNHLY, CDR2 FYNNEI. CDR3 protein: CAGSRGGLFDEQFF. CDR3 in DNA: TGTGCCGGCAGCCGGGGGGGCCTGTTCGATGAGCAGTTCTTC.

V is TRBV2 and J is TRBJ2-2; tentatively, D is TRBD2 (5 bases). V was pared by 1 base and J by 5 bases, with 11 bases between. The CDR3 runs 15 residues. Germline lookup yields CDR1 SNHLY and CDR2 FYNNEI. The CDR3 spells CASSEGAGWTGELFF. The CDR3 coding sequence is TGTGCCAGCAGTGAAGGGGCGGGTTGGACCGGGGAGCTGTTTTTT.

The CDR3 bases are TGCGCCAGCAGCCTAGGAGCAGCGGGAGGGGGGGATGAGCAGTTCTTC. It codes for CASSLGAAGGGDEQFF. The chain couples TRBV4-3 to TRBJ2-1, with 10 bases matching TRBD2. Germline assignment: CDR1 LGHNA and CDR2 YSLEER. The CDR3 has 16 amino acids. Germline trimming cut 4 bases from V and 8 bases from J; bases unmatched to any gene: 11.

The chain has TRBV7-9 and TRBJ1-1; D gene ambiguous. Trimming pared 1 base from V and 0 bases from J, leaving 3 bases between. The germline CDR1 and CDR2 sequences are SEHNR and FQNEAQ (reference sequence). This CDR3 comprises 13 residues. The CDR3 spells CASSLGMNTEAFF. The CDR3 DNA sequence: TGTGCCAGCAGCTTAGGCATGAACACTGAAGCTTTCTTT.

The chain combines TRBV5-4 with TRBJ1-1; the D is unclear. V shed 4 bases and J shed 4 bases, with 11 bases lying between them. The CDR3 has 13 amino acids. Germline V gene lookup returns CDR1 SGHNT and CDR2 YYREEE (reference sequence). The CDR3 nucleotides are TGTGCCAGCAGCCCAAGGGCGAGCACTGAAGCTTTCTTT. This codes for CASSPRASTEAFF.

This chain links TRBV19 with TRBJ1-4, with TRBD1 matching over 10 bases. V trimming: 7 bases; J trimming: 8 bases; junction bases outside the gene matches: 7. From germline, CDR1 is LNHDA and CDR2 SQIVND (reference sequence). CDR3 length: 14 residues. The CDR3 DNA reads as TGTGCCAGTATGTGGACAGGGGGTAACGAAAAACTGTTTTTT. Encoded protein: CASMWTGGNEKLFF.

CDR3 loop: CATSDRGSTGDEQFF. In DNA, the CDR3 is TGTGCCACCAGTGATAGGGGTTCGACAGGGGATGAGCAGTTCTTC. This chain joins TRBV24-1 and TRBJ2-1, with 8 bases aligning to TRBD1. Germline V lookup: CDR1 KGHDR, CDR2 SFDVKD. With 3 bases clipped from V and 8 bases from J, the junction kept 8 bases outside the gene matches. This CDR3 region has 15 residues.

This sequence joins TRBV4-3 and TRBJ2-7; D gene unclear. V lost 0 bases, J lost 5 bases, and 8 bases lay in between. The germline gives CDR1 LGHNA, CDR2 YSLEER. The CDR3 has 13 amino acids. Here the CDR3 reads CASSQDRGNEQYF. The CDR3, as DNA: TGCGCCAGCAGCCAAGATCGAGGCAACGAGCAGTACTTC.

V gene TRBV9 combines with J gene TRBJ1-1; D ambiguous. The CDR3 runs 14 residues. Trimming took 1 base from V and 1 from J, leaving 8 bases between them. The germline V gene encodes CDR1 SGDLS and CDR2 YYNGEE. The CDR3: CASSVSNRNTEAFF. In DNA, the CDR3 is TGTGCCAGCAGCGTATCGAACAGGAACACTGAAGCTTTCTTT.

V and J are TRBV13 and TRBJ1-2; no firm D call. Between the trimmed V and J ends, which lost 0 bases and 4 bases, there was a span of 12 bases. CDR1 and CDR2 from the germline V gene are PRHDT and FYEKMQ (reference sequence). This CDR3 has 15 amino acids. Here the CDR3 reads CASSLGVGVTYGYTF. CDR3 sequence (DNA): TGTGCCAGCAGCTTAGGGGTCGGGGTTACCTATGGCTACACCTTC.

CDR3 protein: CASGPLSGGQQPQHF. CDR3 nucleotide sequence: TGTGCCAGCGGACCCTTATCGGGGGGTCAACAGCCCCAGCATTTT. The V call is TRBV6-5, the J call TRBJ1-5, with D perhaps TRBD1 (5 bases). Germline V gene data show CDR1 as MNHEY and CDR2 as SVGAGI. Trimming pared 8 bases from V and 7 bases from J, leaving 21 bases between. The CDR3 sequence is 15 residues long.